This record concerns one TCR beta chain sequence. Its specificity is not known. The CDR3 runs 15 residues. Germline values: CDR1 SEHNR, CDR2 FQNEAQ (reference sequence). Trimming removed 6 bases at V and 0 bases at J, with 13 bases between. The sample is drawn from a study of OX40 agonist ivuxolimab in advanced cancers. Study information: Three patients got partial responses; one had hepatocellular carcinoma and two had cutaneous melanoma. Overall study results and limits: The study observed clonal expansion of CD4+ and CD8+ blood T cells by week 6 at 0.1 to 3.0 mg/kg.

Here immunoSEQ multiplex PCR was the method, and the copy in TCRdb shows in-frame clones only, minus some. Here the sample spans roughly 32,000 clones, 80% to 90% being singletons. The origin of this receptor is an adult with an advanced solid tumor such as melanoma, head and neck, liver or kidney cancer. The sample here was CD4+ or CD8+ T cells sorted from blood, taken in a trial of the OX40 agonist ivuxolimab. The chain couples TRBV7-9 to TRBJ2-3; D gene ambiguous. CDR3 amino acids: CASSQQRASTDTQYF. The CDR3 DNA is TGTGCCAGCAGTCAACAACGCGCTAGCACAGATACGCAGTATTTT. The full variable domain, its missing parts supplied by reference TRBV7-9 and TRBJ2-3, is DTGVSQNPRHKITKRGQNVTFRCDPISEHNRLYWYRQTLGQGPEFLTYFQNEAQLEKSRLLSDRFSAERPKGSFSTLEIQRTEQGDSAMYLCASSQQRASTDTQYFGPGTRLTVL.